This TCR beta chain appears in the sequencing data of a study of blood T cell repertoires in COVID-19. Study context: PBMCs, B-cell-depleted T cells, or T cells were the source of the cDNA or gDNA that made up the material.

This clone was counted a few times. This CDR3 has 15 residues. Germline V gene sequence: CDR1 SNHLY, CDR2 FYNNEI. J was trimmed by 2 bases and V by 3 bases; bases with no gene match: 1. Profiling relied on immunoSEQ multiplex PCR, and the TCRdb table lists in-frame clones only, not all of them. The table shows approximately 320,000 clones, with roughly nine tenths occurring only once. The chain joins TRBV2 to TRBJ2-2; 9 bases are a match to TRBD2. The sequence derives from a man aged 55 to 70 who had recovered from COVID-19. Sequencing input: PBMCs or T cells enriched from blood (not recorded which). In DNA form, the CDR3 reads TGTGCCAGCAGTGAGCGGGAGGGCAACACCGGGGAGCTGTTTTTT. It encodes CASSEREGNTGELFF.